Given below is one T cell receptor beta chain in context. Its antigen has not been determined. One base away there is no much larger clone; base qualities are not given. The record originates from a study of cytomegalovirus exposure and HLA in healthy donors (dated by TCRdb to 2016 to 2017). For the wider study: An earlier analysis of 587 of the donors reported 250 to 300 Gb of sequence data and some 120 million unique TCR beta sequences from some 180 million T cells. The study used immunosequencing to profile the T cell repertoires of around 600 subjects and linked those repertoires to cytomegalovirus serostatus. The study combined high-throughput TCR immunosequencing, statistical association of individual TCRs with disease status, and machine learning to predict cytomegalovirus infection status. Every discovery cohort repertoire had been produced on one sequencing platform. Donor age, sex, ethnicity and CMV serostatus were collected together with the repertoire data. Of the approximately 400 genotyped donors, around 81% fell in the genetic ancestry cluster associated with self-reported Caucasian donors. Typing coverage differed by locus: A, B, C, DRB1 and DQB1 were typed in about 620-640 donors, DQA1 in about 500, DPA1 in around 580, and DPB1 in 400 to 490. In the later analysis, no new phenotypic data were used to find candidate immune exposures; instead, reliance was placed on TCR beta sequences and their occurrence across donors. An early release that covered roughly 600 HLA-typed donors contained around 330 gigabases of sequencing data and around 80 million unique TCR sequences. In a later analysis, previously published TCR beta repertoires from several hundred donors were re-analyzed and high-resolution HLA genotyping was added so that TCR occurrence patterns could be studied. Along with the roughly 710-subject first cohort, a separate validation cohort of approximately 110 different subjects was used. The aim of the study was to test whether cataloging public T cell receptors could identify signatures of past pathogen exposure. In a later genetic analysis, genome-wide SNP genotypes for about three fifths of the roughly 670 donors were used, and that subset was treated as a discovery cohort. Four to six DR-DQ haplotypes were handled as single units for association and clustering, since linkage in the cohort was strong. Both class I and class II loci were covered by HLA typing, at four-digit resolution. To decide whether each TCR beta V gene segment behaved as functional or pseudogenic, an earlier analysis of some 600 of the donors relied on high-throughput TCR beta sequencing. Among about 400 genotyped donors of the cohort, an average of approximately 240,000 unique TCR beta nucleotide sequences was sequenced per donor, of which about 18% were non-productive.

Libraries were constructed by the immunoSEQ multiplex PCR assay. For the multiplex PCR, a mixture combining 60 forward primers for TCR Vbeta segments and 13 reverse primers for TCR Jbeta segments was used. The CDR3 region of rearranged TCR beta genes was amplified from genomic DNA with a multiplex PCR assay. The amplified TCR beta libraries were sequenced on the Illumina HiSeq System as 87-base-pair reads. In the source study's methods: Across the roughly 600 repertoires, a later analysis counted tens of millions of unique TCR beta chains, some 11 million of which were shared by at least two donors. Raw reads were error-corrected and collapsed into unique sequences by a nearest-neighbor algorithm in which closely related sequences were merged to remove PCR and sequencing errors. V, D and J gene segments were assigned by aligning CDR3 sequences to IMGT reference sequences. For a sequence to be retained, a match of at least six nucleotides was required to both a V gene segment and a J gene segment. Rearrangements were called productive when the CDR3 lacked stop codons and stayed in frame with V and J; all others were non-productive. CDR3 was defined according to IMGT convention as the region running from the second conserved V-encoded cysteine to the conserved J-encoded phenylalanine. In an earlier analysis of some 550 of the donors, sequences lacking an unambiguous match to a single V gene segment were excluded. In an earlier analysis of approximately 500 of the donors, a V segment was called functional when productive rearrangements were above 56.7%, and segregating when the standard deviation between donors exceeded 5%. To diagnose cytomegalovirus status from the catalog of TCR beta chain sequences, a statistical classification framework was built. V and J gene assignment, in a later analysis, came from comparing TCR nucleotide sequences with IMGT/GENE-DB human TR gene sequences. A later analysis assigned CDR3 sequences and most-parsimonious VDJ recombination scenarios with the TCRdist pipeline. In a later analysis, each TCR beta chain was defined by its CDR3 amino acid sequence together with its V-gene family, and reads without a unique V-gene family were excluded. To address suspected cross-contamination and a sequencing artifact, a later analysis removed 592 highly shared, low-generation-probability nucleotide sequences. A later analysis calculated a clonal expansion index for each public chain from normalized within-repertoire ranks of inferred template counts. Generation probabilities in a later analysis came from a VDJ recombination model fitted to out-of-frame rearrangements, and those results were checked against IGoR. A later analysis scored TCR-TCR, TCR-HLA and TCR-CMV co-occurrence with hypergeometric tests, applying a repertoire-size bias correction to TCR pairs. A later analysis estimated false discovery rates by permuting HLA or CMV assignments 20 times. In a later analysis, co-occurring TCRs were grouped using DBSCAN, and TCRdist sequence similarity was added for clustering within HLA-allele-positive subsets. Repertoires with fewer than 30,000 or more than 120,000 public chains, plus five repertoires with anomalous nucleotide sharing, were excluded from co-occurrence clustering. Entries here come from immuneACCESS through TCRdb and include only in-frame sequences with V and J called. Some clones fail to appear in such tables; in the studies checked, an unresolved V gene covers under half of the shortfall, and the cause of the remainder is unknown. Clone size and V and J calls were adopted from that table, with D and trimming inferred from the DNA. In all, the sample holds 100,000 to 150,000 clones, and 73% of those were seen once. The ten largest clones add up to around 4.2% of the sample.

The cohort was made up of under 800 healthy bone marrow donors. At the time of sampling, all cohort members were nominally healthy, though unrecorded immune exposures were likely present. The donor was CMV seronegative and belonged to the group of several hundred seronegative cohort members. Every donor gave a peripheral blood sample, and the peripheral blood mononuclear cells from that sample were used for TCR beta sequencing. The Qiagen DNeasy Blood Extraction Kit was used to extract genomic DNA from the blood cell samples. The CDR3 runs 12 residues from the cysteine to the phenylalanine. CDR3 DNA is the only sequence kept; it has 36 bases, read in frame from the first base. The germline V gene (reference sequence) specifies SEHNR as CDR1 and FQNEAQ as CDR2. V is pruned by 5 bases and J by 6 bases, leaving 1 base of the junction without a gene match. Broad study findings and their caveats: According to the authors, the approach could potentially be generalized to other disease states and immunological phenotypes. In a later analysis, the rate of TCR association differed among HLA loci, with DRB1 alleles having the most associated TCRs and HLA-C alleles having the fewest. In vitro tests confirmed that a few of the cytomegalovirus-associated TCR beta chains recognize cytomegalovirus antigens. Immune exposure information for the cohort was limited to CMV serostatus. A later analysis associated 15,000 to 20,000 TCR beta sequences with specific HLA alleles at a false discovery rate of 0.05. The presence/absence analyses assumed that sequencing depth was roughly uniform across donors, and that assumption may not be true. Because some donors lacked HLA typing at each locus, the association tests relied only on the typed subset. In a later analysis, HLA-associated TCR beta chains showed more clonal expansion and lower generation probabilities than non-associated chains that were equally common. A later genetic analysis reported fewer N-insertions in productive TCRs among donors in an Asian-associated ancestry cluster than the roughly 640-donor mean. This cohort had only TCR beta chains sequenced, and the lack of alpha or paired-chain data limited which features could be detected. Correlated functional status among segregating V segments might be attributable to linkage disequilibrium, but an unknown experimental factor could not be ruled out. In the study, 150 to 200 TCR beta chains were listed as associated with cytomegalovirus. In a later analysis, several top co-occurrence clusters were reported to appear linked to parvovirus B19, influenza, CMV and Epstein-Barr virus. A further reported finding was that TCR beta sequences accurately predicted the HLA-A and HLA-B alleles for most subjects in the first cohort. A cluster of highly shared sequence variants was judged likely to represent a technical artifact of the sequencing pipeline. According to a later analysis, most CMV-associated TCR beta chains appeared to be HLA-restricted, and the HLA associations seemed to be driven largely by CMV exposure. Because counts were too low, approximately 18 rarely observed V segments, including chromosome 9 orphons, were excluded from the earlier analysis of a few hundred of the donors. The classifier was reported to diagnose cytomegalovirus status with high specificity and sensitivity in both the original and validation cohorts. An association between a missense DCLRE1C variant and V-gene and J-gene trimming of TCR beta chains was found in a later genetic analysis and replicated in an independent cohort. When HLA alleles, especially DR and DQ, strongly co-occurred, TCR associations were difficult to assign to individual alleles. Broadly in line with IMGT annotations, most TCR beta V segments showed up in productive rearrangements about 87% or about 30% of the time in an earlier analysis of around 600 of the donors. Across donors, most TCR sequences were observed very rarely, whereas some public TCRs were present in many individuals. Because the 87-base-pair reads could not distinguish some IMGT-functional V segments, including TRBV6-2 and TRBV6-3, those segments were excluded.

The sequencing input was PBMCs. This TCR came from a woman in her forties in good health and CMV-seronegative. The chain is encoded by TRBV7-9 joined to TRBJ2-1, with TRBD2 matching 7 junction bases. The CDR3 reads CASSGGGNEQFF. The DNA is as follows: TGTGCCAGCAGCGGGGGGGGCAATGAGCAGTTCTTC.